Listed below are T cell receptor beta chains from one sample, sequenced in a study of T cell repertoires in cytomegalovirus infection. TCRdb re-analysed the reads in MiXCR, keeping a single row per CDR3 protein. Among over 200,000 distinct CDR3 sequences listed, about an eighth were seen once. The material sequenced was PBMCs. Every receptor here comes from a human donor in good health (CMV status not recorded). Some clones in this sample may be carry-over from other donors' samples. CDR3s include the opening cysteine and the closing phenylalanine or tryptophan. A D gene is named only where the DNA matches it firmly. Clone size is shown for a subset of rows, as once, few, many or a class of expanded clone.

d_gene	len	v_gene	abundance	j_gene	CDR3aa	CDR3nt
TRBD1	16	TRBV2	few	TRBJ1-5	CASRTGLEYGNQPQHF	TGTGCCAGTCGGACAGGTTTGGAATATGGCAATCAGCCCCAGCATTTT
TRBD1	15	TRBV12-3/TRBV12-4	.	TRBJ2-7	CASSSLTGVEAEQYF	TGTGCCAGCAGCTCCTTGACAGGGGTGGAAGCCGAGCAGTACTTC
.	13	TRBV29-1	few	TRBJ1-1	CSVPGGANTEAFF	TGCAGCGTCCCCGGCGGGGCGAACACTGAAGCTTTCTTT
TRBD1	14	TRBV12-5	.	TRBJ1-3	CASGADRVVDTIYF	TGTGCTAGTGGTGCCGACAGGGTCGTAGACACCATATATTTT
.	15	TRBV12-3/TRBV12-4	many	TRBJ1-3	CASSLAPSSGNTIYF	TGTGCCAGCAGTTTGGCCCCTTCCTCTGGAAACACCATATATTTT
TRBD1	15	TRBV6-2/TRBV6-3	many	TRBJ1-6	CASRGTGKSGSPLHF	TGTGCCAGCAGAGGGACAGGGAAGAGTGGTTCACCCCTCCACTTT
.	18	TRBV7-6	many	TRBJ2-3	CASSLFYQAGYRPDTQYF	TGTGCCAGCAGCTTATTCTATCAGGCGGGATATCGGCCAGATACGCAGTATTTT
.	14	TRBV6-5	.	TRBJ1-6	CASSLGVGQAPLHF	TGTGCCAGCAGCCTCGGCGTGGGGCAGGCGCCCCTCCACTTT
.	10	TRBV7-9	many	TRBJ2-1	CASSFSEQFF	TGTGCCAGCAGCTTCAGCGAGCAGTTCTTC
.	15	TRBV7-9	few	TRBJ1-1	CASSLSNGGNTEAFF	TGTGCCAGCAGCTTAAGTAATGGGGGAAACACTGAAGCTTTCTTT
.	14	TRBV18	many	TRBJ1-1	CASSPDWGDTEAFF	TGTGCCAGCTCACCGGATTGGGGAGACACTGAAGCTTTCTTT
TRBD1	15	TRBV5-1	.	TRBJ1-3	CASSGTGDSGNTIYF	TGCGCCAGCAGCGGAACAGGGGACTCTGGAAACACCATATATTTT
TRBD1	15	TRBV13	.	TRBJ1-5	CASSMTGRGDQPQHF	TGTGCCAGCAGCATGACAGGGAGGGGTGATCAGCCCCAGCATTTT
TRBD1	16	TRBV19	.	TRBJ2-5	CASSNQDRSGEETQYF	TGTGCCAGTAGTAACCAGGACAGGAGTGGGGAAGAGACCCAGTACTTC
.	13	TRBV9	.	TRBJ2-1	CASSTGGFNEQFF	TGTGCCAGCAGTACCGGAGGGTTCAATGAGCAGTTCTTC
TRBD1	13	TRBV6-6	.	TRBJ1-2	CASRGDRVSGYTF	TGTGCCAGCAGAGGGGACAGGGTTAGCGGCTACACCTTC
.	15	TRBV19	.	TRBJ2-4	CASSSLDEVKNIQYF	TGTGCCAGTAGTTCACTCGATGAGGTCAAAAACATTCAGTACTTC
.	15	TRBV6-1	many	TRBJ1-1	CASQTLGGPNTEAFF	TGTGCCAGCCAAACCCTGGGTGGTCCGAACACTGAAGCTTTCTTT
TRBD1	16	TRBV7-2	many	TRBJ2-3	CASSFPGQGDQDTQYF	TGTGCCAGCAGCTTCCCGGGACAGGGTGATCAAGATACGCAGTATTTT
.	14	TRBV6-2/TRBV6-3	.	TRBJ2-3	CASSRLGGRNTQYF	TGTGCCAGCAGTCGACTAGGAGGACGAAATACGCAGTATTTT
.	14	TRBV5-1	.	TRBJ2-1	CASSLEQGTNEQFF	TGCGCCAGCAGCTTGGAACAGGGCACTAATGAGCAGTTCTTC
.	16	TRBV6-2/TRBV6-3	few	TRBJ2-5	CASRTVRMQRHLTQYF	TGTGCCAGCAGGACAGTAAGGATGCAGCGGCATTTAACCCAGTACTTC
.	13	TRBV7-2	.	TRBJ2-7	CASSLALANEQYF	TGTGCCAGCAGCTTAGCCCTAGCGAACGAGCAGTACTTC
.	13	TRBV12-3/TRBV12-4	few	TRBJ1-6	CASRGTAFGALHF	TGTGCCAGCAGGGGCACAGCTTTCGGGGCCCTCCACTTT
TRBD2	15	TRBV5-4	many	TRBJ2-1	CASSSSVAGRNEQFF	TGTGCCAGCAGCTCTTCAGTAGCGGGTAGAAATGAGCAGTTCTTC